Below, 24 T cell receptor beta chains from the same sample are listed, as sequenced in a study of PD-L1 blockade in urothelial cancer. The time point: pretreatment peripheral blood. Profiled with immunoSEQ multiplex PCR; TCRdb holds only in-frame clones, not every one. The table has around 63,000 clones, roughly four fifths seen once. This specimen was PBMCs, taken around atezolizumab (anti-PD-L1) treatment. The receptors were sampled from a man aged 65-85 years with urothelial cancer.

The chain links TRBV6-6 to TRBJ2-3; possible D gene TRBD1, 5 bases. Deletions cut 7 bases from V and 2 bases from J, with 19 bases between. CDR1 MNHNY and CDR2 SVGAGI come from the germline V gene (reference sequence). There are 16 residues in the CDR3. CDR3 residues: CASTRSPGIDTDTQYF. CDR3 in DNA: TGTGCCAGCACCCGATCCCCAGGGATTGACACAGATACGCAGTATTTT.

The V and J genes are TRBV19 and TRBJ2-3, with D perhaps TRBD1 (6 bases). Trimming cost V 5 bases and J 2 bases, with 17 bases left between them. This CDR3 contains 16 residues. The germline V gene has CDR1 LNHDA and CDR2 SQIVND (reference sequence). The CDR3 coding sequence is TGTGCCAGTAGTTCACCTCGGACAGCTACCACAGATACGCAGTATTTT. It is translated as CASSSPRTATTDTQYF.

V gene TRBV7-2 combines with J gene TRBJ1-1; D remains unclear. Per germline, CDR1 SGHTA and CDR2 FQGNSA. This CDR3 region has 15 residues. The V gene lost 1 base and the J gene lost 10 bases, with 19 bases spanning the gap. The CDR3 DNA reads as TGTGCCAGCAGCTTAGGAGGTGGGGAGGATGAGAGAGCTTTCTTT. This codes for CASSLGGGEDERAFF.

CDR3 protein: CASSQGSQGSTDTQYF. Here the CDR3 DNA reads TGCGCCAGCAGCCAAGGTTCCCAGGGGAGCACAGATACGCAGTATTTT. This chain links TRBV4-3 with TRBJ2-3; a possible D gene is TRBD1 (6 bases). From germline, CDR1 is LGHNA and CDR2 YSLEER. V gave up 1 base and J gave up 0 bases, with 11 bases separating them. The CDR3 is 16 residues long.

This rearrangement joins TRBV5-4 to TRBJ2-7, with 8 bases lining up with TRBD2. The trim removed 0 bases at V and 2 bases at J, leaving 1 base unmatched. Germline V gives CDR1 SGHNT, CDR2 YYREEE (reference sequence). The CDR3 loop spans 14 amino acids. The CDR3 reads CASSLAGGAYEQYF. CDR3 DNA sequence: TGTGCCAGCAGCTTGGCCGGGGGGGCCTACGAGCAGTACTTC. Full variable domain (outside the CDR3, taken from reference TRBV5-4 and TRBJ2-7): ETGVTQSPTHLIKTRGQQVTLRCSSQSGHNTVSWYQQALGQGPQFIFQYYREEENGRGNFPPRFSGLQFPNYSSELNVNALELDDSALYLCASSLAGGAYEQYFGPGTRLTVT.

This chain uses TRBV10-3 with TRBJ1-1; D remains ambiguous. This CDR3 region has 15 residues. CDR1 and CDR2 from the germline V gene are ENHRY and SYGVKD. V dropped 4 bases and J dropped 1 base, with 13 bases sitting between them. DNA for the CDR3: TGTGCCATCAGTGTCGGTGCGGAGAAGAACACTGAAGCTTTCTTT. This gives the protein CAISVGAEKNTEAFF.

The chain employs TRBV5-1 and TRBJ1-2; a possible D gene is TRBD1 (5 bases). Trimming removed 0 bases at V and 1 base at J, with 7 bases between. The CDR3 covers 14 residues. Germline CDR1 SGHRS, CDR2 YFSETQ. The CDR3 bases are TGCGCCAGCAGCTTGGCACAGGATAACTATGGCTACACCTTC. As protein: CASSLAQDNYGYTF.

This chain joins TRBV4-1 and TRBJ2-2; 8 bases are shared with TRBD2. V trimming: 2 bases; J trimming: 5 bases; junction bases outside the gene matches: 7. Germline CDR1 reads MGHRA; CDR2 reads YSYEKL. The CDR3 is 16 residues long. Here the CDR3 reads CASSQSQSGGTGELFF. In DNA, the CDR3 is TGCGCCAGCAGCCAAAGCCAGTCGGGAGGGACCGGGGAGCTGTTTTTT.

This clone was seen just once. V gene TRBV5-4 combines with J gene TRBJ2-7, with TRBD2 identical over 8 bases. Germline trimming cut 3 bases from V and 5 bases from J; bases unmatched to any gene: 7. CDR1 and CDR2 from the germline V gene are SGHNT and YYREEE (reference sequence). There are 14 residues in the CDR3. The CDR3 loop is CASSSWTSNNEQYF. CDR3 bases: TGTGCCAGCAGCTCTTGGACTAGCAACAACGAGCAGTACTTC.

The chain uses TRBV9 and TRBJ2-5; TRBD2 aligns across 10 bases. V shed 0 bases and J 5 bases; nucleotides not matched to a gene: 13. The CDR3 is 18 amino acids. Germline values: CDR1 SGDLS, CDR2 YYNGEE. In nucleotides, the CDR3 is TGTGCCAGCAGCGTAGAGGGGAACCTAGCGGGAGTATGGGAGACCCAGTACTTC. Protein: CASSVEGNLAGVWETQYF.

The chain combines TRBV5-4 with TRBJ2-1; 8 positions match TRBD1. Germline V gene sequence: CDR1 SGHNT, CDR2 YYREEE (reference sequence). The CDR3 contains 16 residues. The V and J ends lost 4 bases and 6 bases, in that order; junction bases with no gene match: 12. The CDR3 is CASSRIDRGKGNEQFF. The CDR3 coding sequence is TGTGCCAGCAGCCGGATCGACAGGGGTAAGGGCAATGAGCAGTTCTTC.

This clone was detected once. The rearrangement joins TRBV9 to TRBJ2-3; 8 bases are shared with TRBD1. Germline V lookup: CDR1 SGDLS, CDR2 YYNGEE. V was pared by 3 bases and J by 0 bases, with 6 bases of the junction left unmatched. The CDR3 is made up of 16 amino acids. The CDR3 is CASSESRDRSTDTQYF. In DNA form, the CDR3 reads TGTGCCAGCAGCGAGTCCCGGGACAGGAGCACAGATACGCAGTATTTT. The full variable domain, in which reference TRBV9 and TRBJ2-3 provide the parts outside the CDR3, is DSGVTQTPKHLITATGQRVTLRCSPRSGDLSVYWYQQSLDQGLQFLIQYYNGEERAKGNILERFSAQQFPDLHSELNLSSLELGDSALYFCASSESRDRSTDTQYFGPGTRLTVL.

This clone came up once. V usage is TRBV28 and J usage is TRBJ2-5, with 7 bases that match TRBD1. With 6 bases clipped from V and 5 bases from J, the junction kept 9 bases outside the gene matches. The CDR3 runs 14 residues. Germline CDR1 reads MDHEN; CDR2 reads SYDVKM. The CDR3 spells CASSLLVRGETQYF. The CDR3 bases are TGTGCCAGCAGCTTACTCGTCAGGGGGGAGACCCAGTACTTC.

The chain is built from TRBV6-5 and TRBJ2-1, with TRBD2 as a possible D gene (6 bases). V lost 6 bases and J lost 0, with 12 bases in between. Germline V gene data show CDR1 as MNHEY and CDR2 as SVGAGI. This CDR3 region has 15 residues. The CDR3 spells CASSLTGGSYNEQFF. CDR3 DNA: TGTGCCAGCAGCCTCACCGGGGGCTCCTACAATGAGCAGTTCTTC.

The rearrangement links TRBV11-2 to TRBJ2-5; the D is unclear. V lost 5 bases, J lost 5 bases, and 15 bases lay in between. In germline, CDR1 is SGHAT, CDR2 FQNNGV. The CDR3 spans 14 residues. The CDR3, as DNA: TGTGCCAGCAGCGCCCAATACCTCGGTGAGACCCAGTACTTC. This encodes CASSAQYLGETQYF.

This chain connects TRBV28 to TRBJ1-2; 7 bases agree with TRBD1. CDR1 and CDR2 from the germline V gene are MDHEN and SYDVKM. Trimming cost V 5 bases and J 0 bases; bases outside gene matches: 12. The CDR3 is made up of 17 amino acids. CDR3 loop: CASSGAGRGFSNYGYTF. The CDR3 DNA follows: TGTGCCAGCAGTGGAGCGGGCAGGGGGTTTTCTAACTATGGCTACACCTTC.

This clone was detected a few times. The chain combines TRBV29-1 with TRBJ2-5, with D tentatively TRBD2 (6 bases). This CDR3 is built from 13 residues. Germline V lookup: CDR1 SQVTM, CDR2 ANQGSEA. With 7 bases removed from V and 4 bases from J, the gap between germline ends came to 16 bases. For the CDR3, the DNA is TGCAGCGCTGGGGGGAGTGGGAGAGAGACCCAGTACTTC. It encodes CSAGGSGRETQYF.

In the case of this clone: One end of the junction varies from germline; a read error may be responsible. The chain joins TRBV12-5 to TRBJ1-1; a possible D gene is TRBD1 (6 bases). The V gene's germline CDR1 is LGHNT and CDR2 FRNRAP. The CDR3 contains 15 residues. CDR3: CASGEGQPGITQAFF. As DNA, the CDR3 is TGTGCTAGTGGTGAAGGACAGCCCGGGATCACTCAAGCTTTCTTT.

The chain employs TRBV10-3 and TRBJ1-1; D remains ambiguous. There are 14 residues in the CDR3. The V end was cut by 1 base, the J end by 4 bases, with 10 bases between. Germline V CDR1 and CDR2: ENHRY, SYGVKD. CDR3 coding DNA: TGTGCCATCAGTGAGTATAGGAGCGCCACTGAAGCTTTCTTT. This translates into CAISEYRSATEAFF.

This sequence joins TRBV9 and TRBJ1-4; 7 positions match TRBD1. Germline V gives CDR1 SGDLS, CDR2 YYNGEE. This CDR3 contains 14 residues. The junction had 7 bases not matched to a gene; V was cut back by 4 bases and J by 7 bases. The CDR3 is CASSPYRGGEKLFF. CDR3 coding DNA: TGTGCCAGCAGCCCCTACAGGGGTGGTGAAAAACTGTTTTTT.

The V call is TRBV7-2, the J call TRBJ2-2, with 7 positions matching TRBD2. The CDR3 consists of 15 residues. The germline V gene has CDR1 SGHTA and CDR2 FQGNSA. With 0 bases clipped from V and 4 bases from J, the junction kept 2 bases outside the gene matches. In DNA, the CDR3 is TGTGCCAGCAGCTTAGCGGGCGGGAGCACCGGGGAGCTGTTTTTT. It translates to CASSLAGGSTGELFF.

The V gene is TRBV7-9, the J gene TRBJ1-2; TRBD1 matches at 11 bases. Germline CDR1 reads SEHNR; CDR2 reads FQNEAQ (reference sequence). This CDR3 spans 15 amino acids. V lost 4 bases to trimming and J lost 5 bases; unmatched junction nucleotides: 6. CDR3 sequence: CASSSSGTGGYGYTF. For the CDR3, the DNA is TGTGCCAGCAGCTCCTCCGGGACAGGGGGATATGGCTACACCTTC.

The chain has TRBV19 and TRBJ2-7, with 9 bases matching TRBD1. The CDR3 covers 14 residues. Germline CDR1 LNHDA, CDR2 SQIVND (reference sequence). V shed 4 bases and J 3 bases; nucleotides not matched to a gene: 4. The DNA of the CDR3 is TGTGCCAGTAGTAAGGGACAGGGCCGCTACGAGCAGTACTTC. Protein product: CASSKGQGRYEQYF.

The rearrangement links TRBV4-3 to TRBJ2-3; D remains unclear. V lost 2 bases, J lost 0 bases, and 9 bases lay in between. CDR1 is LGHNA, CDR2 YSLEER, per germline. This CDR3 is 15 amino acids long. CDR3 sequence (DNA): TGCGCCAGCAGCCAACGTAGAGGCAGCACAGATACGCAGTATTTT. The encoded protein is CASSQRRGSTDTQYF.